This TCR beta chain was captured by sequencing in a study of cytomegalovirus exposure and HLA in healthy donors. With 60 Vbeta and 13 Jbeta primers, the PCR was carried out. The data were produced by immunoSEQ multiplex PCR, yet TCRdb's version contains in-frame clones alone and is incomplete. The sample yields 90,000 to 120,000 clones, 55% to 85% seen once. Germline V gene lookup returns CDR1 GTSNPN and CDR2 SVGIG (reference sequence). Trimming removed 1 base at V and 4 bases at J, with 8 bases between. The CDR3 is made up of 13 amino acids. The TCR comes from a man younger than 45 in good health and CMV-seronegative. Sequencing input: PBMCs. V gene TRBV30 combines with J gene TRBJ1-5; D is undetermined. The CDR3 protein is CAWSATENQPQHF. CDR3 bases: TGTGCCTGGAGTGCGACTGAAAATCAGCCCCAGCATTTT.